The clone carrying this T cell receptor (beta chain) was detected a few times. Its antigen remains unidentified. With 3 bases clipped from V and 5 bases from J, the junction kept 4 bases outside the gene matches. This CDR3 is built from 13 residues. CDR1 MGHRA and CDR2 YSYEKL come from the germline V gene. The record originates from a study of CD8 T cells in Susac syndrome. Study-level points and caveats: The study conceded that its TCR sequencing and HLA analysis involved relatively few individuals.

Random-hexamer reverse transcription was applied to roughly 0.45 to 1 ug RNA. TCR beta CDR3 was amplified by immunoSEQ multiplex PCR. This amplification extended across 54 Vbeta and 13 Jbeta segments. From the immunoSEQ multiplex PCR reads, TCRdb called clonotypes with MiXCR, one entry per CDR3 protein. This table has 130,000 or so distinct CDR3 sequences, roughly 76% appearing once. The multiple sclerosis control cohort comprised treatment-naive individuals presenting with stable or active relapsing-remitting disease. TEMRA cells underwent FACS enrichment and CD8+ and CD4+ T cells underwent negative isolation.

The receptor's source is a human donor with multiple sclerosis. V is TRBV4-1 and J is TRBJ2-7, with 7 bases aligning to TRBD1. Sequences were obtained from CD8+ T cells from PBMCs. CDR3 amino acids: CASSQTGSDEQYF. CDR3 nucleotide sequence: TGCGCCAGCAGCCAGACAGGGAGCGACGAGCAGTACTTC.